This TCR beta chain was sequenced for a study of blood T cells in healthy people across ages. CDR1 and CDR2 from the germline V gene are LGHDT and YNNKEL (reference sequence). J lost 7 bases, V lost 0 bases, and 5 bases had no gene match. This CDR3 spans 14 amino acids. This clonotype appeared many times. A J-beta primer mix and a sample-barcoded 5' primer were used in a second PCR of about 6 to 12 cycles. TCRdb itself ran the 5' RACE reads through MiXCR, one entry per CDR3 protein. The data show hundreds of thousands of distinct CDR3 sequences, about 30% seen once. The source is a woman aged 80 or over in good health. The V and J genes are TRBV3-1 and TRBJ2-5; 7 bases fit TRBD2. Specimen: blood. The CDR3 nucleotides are TGTGCCAGCAGCCAAGAGGGGGGAGGGTTGACCCAGTACTTC. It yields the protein CASSQEGGGLTQYF.